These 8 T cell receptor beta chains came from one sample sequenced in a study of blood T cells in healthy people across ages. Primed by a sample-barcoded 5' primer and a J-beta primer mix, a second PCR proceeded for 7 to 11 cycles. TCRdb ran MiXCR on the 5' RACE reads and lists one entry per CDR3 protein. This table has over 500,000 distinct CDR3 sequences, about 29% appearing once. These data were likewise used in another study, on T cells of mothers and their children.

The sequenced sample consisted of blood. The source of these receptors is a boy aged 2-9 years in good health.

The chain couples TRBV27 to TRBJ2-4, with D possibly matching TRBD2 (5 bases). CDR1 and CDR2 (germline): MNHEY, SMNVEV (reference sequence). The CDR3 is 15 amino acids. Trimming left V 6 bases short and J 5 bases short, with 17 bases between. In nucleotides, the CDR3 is TGTGCCAGCAGCCCGACTACGGCGCTTCAAAACATTCAGTACTTC. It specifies CASSPTTALQNIQYF.

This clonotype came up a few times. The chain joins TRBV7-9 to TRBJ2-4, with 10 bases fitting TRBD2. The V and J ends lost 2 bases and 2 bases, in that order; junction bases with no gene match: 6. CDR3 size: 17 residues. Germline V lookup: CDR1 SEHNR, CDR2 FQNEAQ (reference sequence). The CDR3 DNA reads TGTGCCAGCAGCTTAAGGTTAGCGGGAGGATCCAAAAACATTCAGTACTTC. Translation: CASSLRLAGGSKNIQYF.

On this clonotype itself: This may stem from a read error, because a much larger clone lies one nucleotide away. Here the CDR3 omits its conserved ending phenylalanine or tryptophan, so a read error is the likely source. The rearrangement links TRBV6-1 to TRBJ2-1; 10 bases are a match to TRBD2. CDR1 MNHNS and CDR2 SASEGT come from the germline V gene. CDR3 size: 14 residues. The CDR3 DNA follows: TGCGTCTCTAGCGGGAGCGCCGGGTACAATGAGCAGTTCTCC. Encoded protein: CVSSGSAGYNEQFS.

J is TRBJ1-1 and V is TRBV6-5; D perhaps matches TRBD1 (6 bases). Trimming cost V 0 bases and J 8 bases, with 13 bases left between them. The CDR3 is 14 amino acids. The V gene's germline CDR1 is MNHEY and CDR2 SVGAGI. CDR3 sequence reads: CASSYSLGGAEAFF. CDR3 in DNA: TGTGCCAGCAGTTACTCGCTTGGGGGCGCAGAAGCTTTCTTT.

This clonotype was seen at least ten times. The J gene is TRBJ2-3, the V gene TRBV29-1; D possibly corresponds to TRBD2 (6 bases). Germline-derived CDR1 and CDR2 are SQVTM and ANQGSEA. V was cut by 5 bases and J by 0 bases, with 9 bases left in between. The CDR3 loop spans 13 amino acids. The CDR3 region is CSVSRGSTDTQYF. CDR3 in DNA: TGCAGCGTTAGTCGGGGGAGCACAGATACGCAGTATTTT.

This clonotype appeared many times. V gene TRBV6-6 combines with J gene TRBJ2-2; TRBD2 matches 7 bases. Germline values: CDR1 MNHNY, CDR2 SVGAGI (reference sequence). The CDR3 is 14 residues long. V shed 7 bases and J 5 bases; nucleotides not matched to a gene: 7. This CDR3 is CASKGARETGELFF. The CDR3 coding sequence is TGTGCCAGCAAGGGAGCGCGGGAGACCGGGGAGCTGTTTTTT.

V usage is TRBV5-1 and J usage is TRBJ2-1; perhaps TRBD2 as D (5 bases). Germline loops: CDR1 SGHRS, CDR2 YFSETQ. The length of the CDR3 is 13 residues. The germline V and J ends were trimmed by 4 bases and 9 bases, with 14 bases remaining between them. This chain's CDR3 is CASSALLAAEQFF. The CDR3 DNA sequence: TGCGCCAGCAGCGCCCTCCTAGCAGCTGAGCAGTTCTTC.

For the CDR3, the DNA is TGTGCCAGCACCCACGGGGGAGCACAAGAGACCCAGTACTTC. Its protein product is CASTHGGAQETQYF. V gene TRBV6-2 or TRBV6-3 combines with J gene TRBJ2-5, with D perhaps TRBD2 (6 bases). The CDR3 extends over 14 amino acids. Deletions cut 7 bases from V and 2 bases from J, with 14 bases between. The V gene's germline CDR1 is MNHEY and CDR2 SVGEGT.